The T cell receptor (beta chain) described here comes from a study of blood T cell repertoires in COVID-19. For the study at large: The samples span acute and convalescent COVID-19 from the United States, Italy and Spain. Sources were T cells, B-cell-depleted T cells, or PBMCs; the material itself was cDNA or gDNA.

The CDR3 runs to 16 residues. The V gene lost 1 base and the J gene lost 0 bases, with 13 bases spanning the gap. Original processing notes: The assay estimated nucleated cells by amplifying reference gene primers. TCRdb's copy holds only in-frame clones and misses some; the assay was immunoSEQ multiplex PCR. V, J and clone size are those of that table, while D and trimming were read from the DNA. The sample includes 100,000 to 150,000 clones, approximately 80% of them seen just once. The chain recombines TRBV23-1 with TRBJ2-7; unclear D gene. TRBV23-1 is noted as an ORF with a role that remains uncertain. What was sequenced was peripheral blood. The sequence was collected from a man in his 60s with acute or convalescent COVID-19. CDR3 nucleotide sequence: TGCGCCAGCAGTCAATTGATACCACTGAACTCCTACGAGCAGTACTTC. Its protein product is CASSQLIPLNSYEQYF.